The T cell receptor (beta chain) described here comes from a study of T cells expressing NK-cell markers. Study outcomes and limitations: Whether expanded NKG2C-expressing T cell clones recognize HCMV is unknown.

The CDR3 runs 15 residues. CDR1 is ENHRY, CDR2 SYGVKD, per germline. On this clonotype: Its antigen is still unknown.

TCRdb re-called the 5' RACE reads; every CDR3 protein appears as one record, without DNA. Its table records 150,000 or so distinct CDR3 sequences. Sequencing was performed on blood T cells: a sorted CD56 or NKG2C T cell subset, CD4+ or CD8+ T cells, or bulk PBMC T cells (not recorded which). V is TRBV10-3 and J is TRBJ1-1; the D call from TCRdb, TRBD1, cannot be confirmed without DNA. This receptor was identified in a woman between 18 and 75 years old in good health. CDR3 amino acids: CAIKGSDRLSTEAFF.